Reported below is one T cell receptor beta chain. This sample was taken from a study of blood T cell repertoires in COVID-19. Trimming took 4 bases from V and 4 from J; bases not matched to a gene: 8. Germline loops: CDR1 SGHNT, CDR2 YYREEE (reference sequence). The CDR3 covers 15 residues. TCRdb's copy holds only in-frame clones and misses some; the assay was immunoSEQ multiplex PCR. The sample comprises under 250,000 clones, about 79% of which are singletons, and approximately 13% rests with the top ten. The chain couples TRBV5-4 to TRBJ2-5; 9 bases map to TRBD2. Sequencing used peripheral blood. This clonotype was obtained from a human donor in a cohort sampled during active COVID-19. The CDR3: CASSPVGLAGETQYF. CDR3 DNA: TGTGCCAGCAGCCCGGTGGGACTAGCAGGAGAGACCCAGTACTTC.